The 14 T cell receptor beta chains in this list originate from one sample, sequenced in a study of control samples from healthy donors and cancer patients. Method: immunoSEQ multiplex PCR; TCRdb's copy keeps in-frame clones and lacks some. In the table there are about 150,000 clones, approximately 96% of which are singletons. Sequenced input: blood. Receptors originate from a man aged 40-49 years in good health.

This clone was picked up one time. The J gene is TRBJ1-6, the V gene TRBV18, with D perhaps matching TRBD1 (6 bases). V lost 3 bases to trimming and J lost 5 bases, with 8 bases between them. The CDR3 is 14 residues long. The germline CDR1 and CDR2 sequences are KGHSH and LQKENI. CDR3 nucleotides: TGTGCCAGCTCACCCGACAGGAATAATTCACCCCTCCACTTT. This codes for CASSPDRNNSPLHF. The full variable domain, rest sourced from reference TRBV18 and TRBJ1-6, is NAGVMQNPRHLVRRRGQEARLRCSPMKGHSHVYWYRQLPEEGLKFMVYLQKENIIDESGMPKERFSAEFPKEGPSILRIQQVVRGDSAAYFCASSPDRNNSPLHFGNGTRLTVT.

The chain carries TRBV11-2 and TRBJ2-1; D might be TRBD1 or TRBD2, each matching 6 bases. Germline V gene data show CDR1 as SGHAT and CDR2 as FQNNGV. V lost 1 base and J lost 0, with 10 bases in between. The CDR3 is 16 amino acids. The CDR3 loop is CASSLAGGSSYNEQFF. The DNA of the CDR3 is TGTGCCAGCAGCTTAGCCGGGGGCAGCTCCTACAATGAGCAGTTCTTC.

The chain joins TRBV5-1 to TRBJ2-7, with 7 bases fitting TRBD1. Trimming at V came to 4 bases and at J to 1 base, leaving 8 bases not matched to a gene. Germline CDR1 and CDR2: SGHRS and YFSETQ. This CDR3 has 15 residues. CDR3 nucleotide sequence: TGCGCCAGCAGCCTGACAGGGATTCAATCCTACGAGCAGTACTTC. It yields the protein CASSLTGIQSYEQYF. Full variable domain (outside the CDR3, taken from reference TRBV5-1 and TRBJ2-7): KAGVTQTPRYLIKTRGQQVTLSCSPISGHRSVSWYQQTPGQGLQFLFEYFSETQRNKGNFPGRFSGRQFSNSRSEMNVSTLELGDSALYLCASSLTGIQSYEQYFGPGTRLTVT.

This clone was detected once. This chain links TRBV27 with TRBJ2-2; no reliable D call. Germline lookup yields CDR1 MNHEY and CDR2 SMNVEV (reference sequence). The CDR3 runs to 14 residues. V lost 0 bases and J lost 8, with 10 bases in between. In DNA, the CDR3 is TGTGCCAGCAGTTTATCCGTTAGTAGTGGGGAGCTGTTTTTT. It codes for CASSLSVSSGELFF.

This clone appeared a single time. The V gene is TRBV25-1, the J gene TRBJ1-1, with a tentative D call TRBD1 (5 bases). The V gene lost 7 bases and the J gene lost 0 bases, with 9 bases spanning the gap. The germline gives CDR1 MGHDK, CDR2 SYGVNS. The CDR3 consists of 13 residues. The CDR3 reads CASKTEMNTEAFF. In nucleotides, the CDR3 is TGTGCCAGCAAGACAGAAATGAACACTGAAGCTTTCTTT. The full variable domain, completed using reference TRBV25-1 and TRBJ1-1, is EADIYQTPRYLVIGTGKKITLECSQTMGHDKMYWYQQDPGMELHLIHYSYGVNSTEKGDLSSESTVSRIRTEHFPLTLESARPSHTSQYLCASKTEMNTEAFFGQGTRLTVV.

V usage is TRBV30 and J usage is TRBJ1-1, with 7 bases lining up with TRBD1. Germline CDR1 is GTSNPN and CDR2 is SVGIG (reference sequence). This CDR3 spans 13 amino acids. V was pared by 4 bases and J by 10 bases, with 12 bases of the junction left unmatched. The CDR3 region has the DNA TGTGCCTGGACCCAGGGGGGCAGGGAACGAGCTTTCTTT. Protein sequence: CAWTQGGRERAFF. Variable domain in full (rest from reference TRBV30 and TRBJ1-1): SQTIHQWPATLVQPVGSPLSLECTVEGTSNPNLYWYRQAAGRGLQLLFYSVGIGQISSEVPQNLSASRPQDRQFILSSKKLLLSDSGFYLCAWTQGGRERAFFGQGTRLTVV.

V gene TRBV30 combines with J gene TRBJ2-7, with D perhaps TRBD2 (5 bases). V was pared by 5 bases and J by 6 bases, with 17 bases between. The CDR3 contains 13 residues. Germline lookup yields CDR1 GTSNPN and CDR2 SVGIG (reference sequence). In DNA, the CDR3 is TGTGCCTGGGGAAAAGGACGGGAAAGCGAGCAGTACTTC. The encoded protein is CAWGKGRESEQYF.

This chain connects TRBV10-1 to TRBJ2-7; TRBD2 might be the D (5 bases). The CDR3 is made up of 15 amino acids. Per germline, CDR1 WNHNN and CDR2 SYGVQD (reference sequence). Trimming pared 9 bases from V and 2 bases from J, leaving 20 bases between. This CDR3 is CARRLLRSGTYEQYF. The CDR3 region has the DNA TGCGCCAGACGACTCCTGCGGAGCGGTACCTACGAGCAGTACTTC.

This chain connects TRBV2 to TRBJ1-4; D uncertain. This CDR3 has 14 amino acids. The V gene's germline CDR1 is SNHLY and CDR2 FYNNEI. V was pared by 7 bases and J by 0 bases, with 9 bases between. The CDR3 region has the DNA TGTGCCAGCACCCGGGATTCAACTAATGAAAAACTGTTTTTT. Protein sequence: CASTRDSTNEKLFF. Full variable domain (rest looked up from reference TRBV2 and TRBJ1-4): EPEVTQTPSHQVTQMGQEVILRCVPISNHLYFYWYRQILGQKVEFLVSFYNNEISEKSEIFDDQFSVERPDGSNFTLKIRSTKLEDSAMYFCASTRDSTNEKLFFGSGTQLSVL.

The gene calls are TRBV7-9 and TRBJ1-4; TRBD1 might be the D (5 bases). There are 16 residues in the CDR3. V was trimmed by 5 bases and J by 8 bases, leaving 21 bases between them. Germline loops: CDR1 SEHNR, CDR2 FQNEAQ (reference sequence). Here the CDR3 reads CASSTRTGPAGEKLFF. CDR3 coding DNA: TGTGCCAGCAGCACCCGGACGGGACCAGCGGGGGAAAAACTGTTTTTT. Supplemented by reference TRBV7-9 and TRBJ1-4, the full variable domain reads DTGVSQNPRHKITKRGQNVTFRCDPISEHNRLYWYRQTLGQGPEFLTYFQNEAQLEKSRLLSDRFSAERPKGSFSTLEIQRTEQGDSAMYLCASSTRTGPAGEKLFFGSGTQLSVL.

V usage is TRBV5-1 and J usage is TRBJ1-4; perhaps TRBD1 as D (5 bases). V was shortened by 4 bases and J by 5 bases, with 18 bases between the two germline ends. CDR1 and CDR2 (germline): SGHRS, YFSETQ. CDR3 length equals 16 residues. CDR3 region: CASSQSMGDSNEKLFF. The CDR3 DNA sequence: TGCGCCAGCAGCCAGAGCATGGGGGACTCAAATGAAAAACTGTTTTTT.

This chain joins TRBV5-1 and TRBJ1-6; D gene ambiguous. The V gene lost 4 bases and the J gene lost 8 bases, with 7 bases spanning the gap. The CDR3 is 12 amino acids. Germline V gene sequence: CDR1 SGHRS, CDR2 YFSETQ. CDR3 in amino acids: CASSLWDSPLHF. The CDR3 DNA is TGCGCCAGCAGCCTCTGGGATTCACCCCTCCACTTT.

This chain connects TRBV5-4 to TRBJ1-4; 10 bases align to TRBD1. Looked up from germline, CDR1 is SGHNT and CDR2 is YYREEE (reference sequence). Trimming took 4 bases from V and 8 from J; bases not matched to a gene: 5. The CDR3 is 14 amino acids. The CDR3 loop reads CASSEGQGKEKLFF. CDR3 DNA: TGTGCCAGCAGCGAGGGACAGGGGAAAGAAAAACTGTTTTTT.

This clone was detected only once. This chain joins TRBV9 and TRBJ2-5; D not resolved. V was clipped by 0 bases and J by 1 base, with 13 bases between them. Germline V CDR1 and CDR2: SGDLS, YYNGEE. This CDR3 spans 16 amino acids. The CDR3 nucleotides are TGTGCCAGCAGCGTAGGTCTAGGAGCTATCCAAGAGACCCAGTACTTC. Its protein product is CASSVGLGAIQETQYF.